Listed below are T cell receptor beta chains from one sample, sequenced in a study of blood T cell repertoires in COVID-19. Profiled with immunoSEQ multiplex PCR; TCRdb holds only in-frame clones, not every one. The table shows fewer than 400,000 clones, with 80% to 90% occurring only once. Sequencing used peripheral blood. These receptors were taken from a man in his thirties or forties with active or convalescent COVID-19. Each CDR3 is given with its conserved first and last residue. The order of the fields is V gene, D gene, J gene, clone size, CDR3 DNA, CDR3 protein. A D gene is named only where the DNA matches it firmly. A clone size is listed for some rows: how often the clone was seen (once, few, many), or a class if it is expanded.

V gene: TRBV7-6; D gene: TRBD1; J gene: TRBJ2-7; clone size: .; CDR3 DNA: TGTGCCAGCAGCCCTACTGTTGGGACAGGGGCCTACGAGCAGTACTTC; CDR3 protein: CASSPTVGTGAYEQYF
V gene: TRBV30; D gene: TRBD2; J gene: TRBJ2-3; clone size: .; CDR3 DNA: TGTGCCTGTACCGCTGGGGGGGGTGCAGATACGCAGTATTTT; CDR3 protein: CACTAGGGADTQYF
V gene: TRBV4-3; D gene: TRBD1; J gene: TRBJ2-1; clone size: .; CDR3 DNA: TGCGCCAGCAGCCAAGCAGGGGGAGCGTACAATGAGCAGTTCTTC; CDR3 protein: CASSQAGGAYNEQFF
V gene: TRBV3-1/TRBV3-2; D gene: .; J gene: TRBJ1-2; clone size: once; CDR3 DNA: TGTGCCAGCAGCCAAGCTCCTCCCTATGGCTACACCTTC; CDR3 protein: CASSQAPPYGYTF
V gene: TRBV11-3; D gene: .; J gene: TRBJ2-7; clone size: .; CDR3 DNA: TGTGCCAGCAGCTTAGGACCAGGGCCCCACGAGCAGTACTTC; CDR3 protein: CASSLGPGPHEQYF
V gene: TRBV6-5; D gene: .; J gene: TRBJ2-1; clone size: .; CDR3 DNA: TGTGCCAGCGCAGCGAGGGGGTTCAATGAGCAGTTCTTC; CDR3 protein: CASAARGFNEQFF
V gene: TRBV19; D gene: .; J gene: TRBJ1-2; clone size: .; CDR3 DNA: TGTGCCAGTAGGATGGACTTTAACTATGGCTACACCTTC; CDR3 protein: CASRMDFNYGYTF
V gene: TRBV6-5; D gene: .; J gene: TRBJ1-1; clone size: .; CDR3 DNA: TGTGCCAGCAGGAGACGGACAGAAGAGAACACTGAAGCTTTCTTT; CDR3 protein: CASRRRTEENTEAFF
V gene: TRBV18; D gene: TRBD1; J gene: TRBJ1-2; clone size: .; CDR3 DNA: TGTGCCAGCTCACCAACAGGGGTGAACTATGGCTACACCTTC; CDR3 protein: CASSPTGVNYGYTF
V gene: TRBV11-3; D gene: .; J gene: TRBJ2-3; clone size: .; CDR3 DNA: TGTGCCAGCAGCTTAGGGCCAGACTGGACGCAGTATTTT; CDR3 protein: CASSLGPDWTQYF
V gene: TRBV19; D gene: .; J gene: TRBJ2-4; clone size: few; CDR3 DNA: TGTGCCAGTAGTATACCCAGGGGAGTCCAGTACTTC; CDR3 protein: CASSIPRGVQYF
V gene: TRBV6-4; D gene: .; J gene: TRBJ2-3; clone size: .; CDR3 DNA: TGTGCCAGCAGTGACTCAGAGGTATCAGATACGCAGTATTTT; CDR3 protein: CASSDSEVSDTQYF
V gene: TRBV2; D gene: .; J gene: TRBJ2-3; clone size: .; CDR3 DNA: TGTGCCAGCAGGGCAGGAGGGGATACGCAGTATTTT; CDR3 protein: CASRAGGDTQYF
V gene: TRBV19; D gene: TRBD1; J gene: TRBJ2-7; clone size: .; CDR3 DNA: TGTGCCAGTAGTACACAGGGGGCTACCTACGAGCAGTACTTC; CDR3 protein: CASSTQGATYEQYF
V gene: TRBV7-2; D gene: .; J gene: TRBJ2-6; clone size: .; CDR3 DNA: TGTGCCAGCAGCTTGGTACAGACTGGGGCCAACGTCCTGACTTTC; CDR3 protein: CASSLVQTGANVLTF
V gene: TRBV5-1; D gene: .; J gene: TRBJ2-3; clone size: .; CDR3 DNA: TGCGCCAGCAGCCCGGGTGTTGAAGATACGCAGTATTTT; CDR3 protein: CASSPGVEDTQYF
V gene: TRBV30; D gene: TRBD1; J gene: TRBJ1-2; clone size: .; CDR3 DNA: TGTGCCTGGAGTTACAGGGGGCAACCATTCCCTACCTTC; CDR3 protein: CAWSYRGQPFPTF
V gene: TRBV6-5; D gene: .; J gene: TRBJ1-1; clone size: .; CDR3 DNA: TGTGCCAGCAGCAATCGGGGGGGAGACACTGAAGCTTTCTTT; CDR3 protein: CASSNRGGDTEAFF
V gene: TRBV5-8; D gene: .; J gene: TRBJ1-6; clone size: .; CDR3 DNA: TGTGCCAGCAGCTTAGCTGCAGGGGATTCACCCCTCCACTTT; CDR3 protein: CASSLAAGDSPLHF
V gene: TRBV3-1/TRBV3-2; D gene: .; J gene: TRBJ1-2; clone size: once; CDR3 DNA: TGTGCCAGCAGCCAGCGGGGGCCCCGCGATTTCCTTGGCTACACCTTC; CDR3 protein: CASSQRGPRDFLGYTF
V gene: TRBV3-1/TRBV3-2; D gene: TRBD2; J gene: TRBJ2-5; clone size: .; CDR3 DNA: TGTGCCAGCAGCCCGGACGAGCGGGGGGAGGGTGAGACCCAGTACTTC; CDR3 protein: CASSPDERGEGETQYF
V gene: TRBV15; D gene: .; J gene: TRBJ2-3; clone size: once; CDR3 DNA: TGTGCCACCAGCAGAGATCTCCCAGATACGCAGTATTTT; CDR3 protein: CATSRDLPDTQYF
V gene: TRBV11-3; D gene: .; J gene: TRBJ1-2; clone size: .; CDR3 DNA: TGTGCCAGCAGCCAGACAACAGATTCCAACTATGGCTACACCTTC; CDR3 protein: CASSQTTDSNYGYTF
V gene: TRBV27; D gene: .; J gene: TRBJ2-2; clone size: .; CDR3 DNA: TGTGCCAGCAGTTTACGGTGGGGGGCGAACACCGGGGAGCTGTTTTTT; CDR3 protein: CASSLRWGANTGELFF
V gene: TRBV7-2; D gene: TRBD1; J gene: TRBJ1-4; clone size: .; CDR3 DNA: TGTGCCAGCAGGGAGGGACAGTCCGCAACTAATGAAAAACTGTTTTTT; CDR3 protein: CASREGQSATNEKLFF
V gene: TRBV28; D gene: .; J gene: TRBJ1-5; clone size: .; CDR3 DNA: TGTGCCAGTTTCTCCTTCAGGGGCGCGGATCAGCCCCAGCATTTT; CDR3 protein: CASFSFRGADQPQHF
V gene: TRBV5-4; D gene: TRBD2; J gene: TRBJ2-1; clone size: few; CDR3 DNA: TGTGCCAGCAGCATCTGGACTAGGGACAATGAGCAGTTCTTC; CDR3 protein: CASSIWTRDNEQFF
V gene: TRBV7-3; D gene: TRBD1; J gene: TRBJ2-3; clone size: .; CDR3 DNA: TGTGCCAGCAGCTTAGAAAGGGGACAGGGGGCCGGTGGAGATACGCAGTATTTT; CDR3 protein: CASSLERGQGAGGDTQYF
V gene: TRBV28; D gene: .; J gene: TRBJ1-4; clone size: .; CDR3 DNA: TGTGCCAGCAGTCAAGGGCCTGGGGGCGGTAATGAAAAACTGTTTTTT; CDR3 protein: CASSQGPGGGNEKLFF
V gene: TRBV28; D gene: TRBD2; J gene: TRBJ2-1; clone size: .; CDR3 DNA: TGTGCCGGTTCAAAGCCTAGCGGGAGGGTCCACAATGAGCAGTTCTTC; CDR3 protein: CAGSKPSGRVHNEQFF
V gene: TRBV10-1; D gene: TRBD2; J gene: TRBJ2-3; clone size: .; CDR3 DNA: TGCGCCAGCAGTGAGTCGCTAGCGGGGGGGCATGGTACAGATACGCAGTATTTT; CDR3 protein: CASSESLAGGHGTDTQYF
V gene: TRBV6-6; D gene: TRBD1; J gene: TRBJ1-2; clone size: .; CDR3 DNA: TGTGCCAGCAGTCCACAGGGGGCGATGCCCCCCTATGGCTACACCTTC; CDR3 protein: CASSPQGAMPPYGYTF
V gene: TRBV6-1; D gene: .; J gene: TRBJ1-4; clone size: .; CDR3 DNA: TGTGCCAGCAGTGAAAGGATGGGACTCTGGTTTTTT; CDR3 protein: CASSERMGLWFF
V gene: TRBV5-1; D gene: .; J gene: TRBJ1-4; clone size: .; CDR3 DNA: TGCGCCAGCAGCTTGGTACGGGCGGGTCTCGGAGAAAAACTGTTTTTT; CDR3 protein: CASSLVRAGLGEKLFF
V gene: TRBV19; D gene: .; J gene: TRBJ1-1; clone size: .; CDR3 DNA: TGTGCCAGTAGTAATCAGGGTTGGGGCATGAACACTGAAGCTTTCTTT; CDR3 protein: CASSNQGWGMNTEAFF
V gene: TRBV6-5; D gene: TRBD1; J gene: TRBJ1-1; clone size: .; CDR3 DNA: TGTGCCAGCAGTTACTCGGGCAGGGGGAGTGAAGCTTTCTTT; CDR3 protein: CASSYSGRGSEAFF
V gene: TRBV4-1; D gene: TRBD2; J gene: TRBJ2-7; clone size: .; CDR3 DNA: TGCGCCAGCAGTACGAATACCCCGGGACTAAATTACGAGCAGTACTTC; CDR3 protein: CASSTNTPGLNYEQYF
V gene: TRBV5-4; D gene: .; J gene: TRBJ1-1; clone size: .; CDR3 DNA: TGTGCCAGCAGCTCAACAGTGAACACTGAAGCTTTCTTT; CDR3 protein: CASSSTVNTEAFF
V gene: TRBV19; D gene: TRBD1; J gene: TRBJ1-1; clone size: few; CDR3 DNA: TGTGCCAGTAGTTCCCCGACAGGGCTAAACACTGAAGCTTTCTTT; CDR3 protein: CASSSPTGLNTEAFF
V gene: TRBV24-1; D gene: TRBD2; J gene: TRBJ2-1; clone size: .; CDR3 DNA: TGTGCCACCAGTCCCATGGGGCTAGCGGACTCCGACAATGAGCAGTTCTTC; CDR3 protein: CATSPMGLADSDNEQFF
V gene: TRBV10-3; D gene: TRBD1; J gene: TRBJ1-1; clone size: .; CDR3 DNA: TGTGCCATCAGTGAGTCGGACAGGGGTTATACTGAAGCTTTCTTT; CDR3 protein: CAISESDRGYTEAFF
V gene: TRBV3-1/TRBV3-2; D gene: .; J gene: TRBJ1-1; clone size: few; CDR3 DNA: TGTGCCAGCAGCGCCACAAGGAACACTGAAGCTTTCTTT; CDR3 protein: CASSATRNTEAFF
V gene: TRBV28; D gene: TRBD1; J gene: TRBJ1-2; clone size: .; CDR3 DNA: TGTGCCAGCACCCAGGGGGCGCGTTATGGCTACACCTTC; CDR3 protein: CASTQGARYGYTF
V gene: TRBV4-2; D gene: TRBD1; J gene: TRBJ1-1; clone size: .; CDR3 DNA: TGTGCCAGCAGCCCGGGGACAGGGAAGGCCGGGACTGAAGCTTTCTTT; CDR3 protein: CASSPGTGKAGTEAFF
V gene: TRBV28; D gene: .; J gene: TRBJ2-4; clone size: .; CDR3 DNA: TGTGCCAGCAGTTCAGGCGACAGGGCCAAAAACATTCAGTACTTC; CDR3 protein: CASSSGDRAKNIQYF
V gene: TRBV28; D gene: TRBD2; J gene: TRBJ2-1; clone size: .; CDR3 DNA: TGTGCCAGCGCGAGGGGGGCGGGAGGTGCCTACAATGAGCAGTTCTTC; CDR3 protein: CASARGAGGAYNEQFF
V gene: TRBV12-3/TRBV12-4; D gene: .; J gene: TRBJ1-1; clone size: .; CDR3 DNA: TGTGCCAGCGCCCCTCTGTCGGACACTGAAGCTTTCTTT; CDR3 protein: CASAPLSDTEAFF
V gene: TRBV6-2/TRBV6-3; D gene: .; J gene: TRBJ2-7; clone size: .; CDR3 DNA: TGTGCCAGCAGTCTAGCTTCCTACGAGCAGTACTTC; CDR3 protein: CASSLASYEQYF
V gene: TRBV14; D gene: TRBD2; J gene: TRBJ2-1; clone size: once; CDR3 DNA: TGTGCCAGCAGCAAAATTAGCGGGATATACAATGAGCAGTTCTTC; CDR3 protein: CASSKISGIYNEQFF